These 21 T cell receptor beta chains were sequenced from one sample in a study of blood T cell repertoires in COVID-19. Clones were sequenced by immunoSEQ multiplex PCR, and TCRdb holds only the in-frame ones, with some missing. The sample contains around 130,000 clones, about 80% of which appear only once. The sample was peripheral blood. The receptors were gathered from a man aged 40-49 years with active or convalescent COVID-19.

J is TRBJ2-5 and V is TRBV7-9, with 9 bases that match TRBD2. There are 17 residues in the CDR3. V trimming: 5 bases; J trimming: 1 base; junction bases outside the gene matches: 11. Looked up from germline, CDR1 is SEHNR and CDR2 is FQNEAQ (reference sequence). CDR3: CASSPGSGGLRQETQYF. As DNA, the CDR3 is TGTGCCAGCAGCCCAGGTAGCGGGGGATTACGCCAAGAGACCCAGTACTTC.

This clone was observed a single time. V and J are TRBV7-3 and TRBJ2-2; TRBD1 matches at 9 bases. Germline V lookup: CDR1 SGHTA, CDR2 FQGTGA. The CDR3 sequence is 14 residues long. Trimming removed 3 bases from V and 8 bases from J; junction bases left unmatched: 4. DNA for the CDR3: TGTGCCAGCAGCTTTGGACAGGGGCTTGGGGAGCTGTTTTTT. Translating it yields CASSFGQGLGELFF.

This chain joins TRBV5-5 and TRBJ2-5; TRBD1 matches 8 bases. V was clipped by 3 bases and J by 3 bases; unmatched bases: 7. The CDR3 length is 15 residues. The germline CDR1 and CDR2 sequences are SGHKS and YYEKEE (reference sequence). CDR3 region: CASSSSYRGEETQYF. The CDR3 DNA is TGTGCCAGCAGCTCATCATACAGGGGGGAAGAGACCCAGTACTTC.

This clone was counted a single time. The chain joins TRBV6-5 to TRBJ1-3; TRBD1 might be the D (5 bases). The V end was cut by 6 bases, the J end by 3 bases, with 15 bases between. Germline assignment: CDR1 MNHEY and CDR2 SVGAGI. CDR3 length equals 15 residues. CDR3 sequence (DNA): TGTGCCAGCAGCCCCCAGGGACTCGTTGGAAACACCATATATTTT. This translates into CASSPQGLVGNTIYF.

The genes are TRBV7-9 and TRBJ2-2; D is unclear. V lost 5 bases, J lost 7 bases, and 11 bases lay in between. The CDR3 extends over 13 amino acids. Germline V gene lookup returns CDR1 SEHNR and CDR2 FQNEAQ (reference sequence). The CDR3 region is CASSGRYGGELFF. The CDR3 region has the DNA TGTGCCAGCAGCGGGCGCTATGGCGGGGAGCTGTTTTTT.

The chain carries TRBV7-9 and TRBJ2-7; D ambiguous. V dropped 1 base and J dropped 2 bases, with 6 bases sitting between them. The CDR3 is made up of 13 amino acids. CDR1 is SEHNR and CDR2 is FQNEAQ in the germline V gene (reference sequence). CDR3 nucleotides: TGTGCCAGCAGCTTAGGGAGAACCTACGAGCAGTACTTC. Protein product: CASSLGRTYEQYF.

This clone has a single count. The rearrangement joins TRBV6-5 to TRBJ2-5, with D perhaps TRBD2 (6 bases). This CDR3 region has 15 residues. CDR1 is MNHEY, CDR2 SVGAGI, per germline. The V end was cut by 8 bases, the J end by 4 bases, with 20 bases between. The CDR3 loop reads CASRPSGLQGETQYF. For the CDR3, the DNA is TGTGCCAGCCGCCCCTCGGGACTCCAGGGAGAGACCCAGTACTTC.

This chain connects TRBV11-2 to TRBJ2-5; D not resolved. Per the germline V gene, CDR1 is SGHAT and CDR2 is FQNNGV. With 4 bases removed from V and 5 bases from J, the gap between germline ends came to 11 bases. The CDR3 spans 13 residues. CDR3 in amino acids: CASSSSVGETQYF. CDR3 coding DNA: TGTGCCAGCAGCTCATCCGTGGGCGAGACCCAGTACTTC.

The chain combines TRBV3-1 (or the pseudogene TRBV3-2) with TRBJ1-1; 8 nucleotides agree with TRBD1. Germline V gene sequence: CDR1 LGHDT, CDR2 YNNKEL (reference sequence). CDR3 length: 16 residues. Trimming removed 0 bases from V and 4 bases from J; junction bases left unmatched: 7. As DNA, the CDR3 is TGTGCCAGCAGCCAAGATTCCTCGGACAGGGTCACTGAAGCTTTCTTT. Its translation: CASSQDSSDRVTEAFF.

The J gene is TRBJ1-2, the V gene TRBV12-3 or TRBV12-4, with 7 bases identical to TRBD1. V lost 6 bases, J lost 12 bases, and 13 bases stayed unmatched. The CDR3 consists of 13 residues. In DNA, the CDR3 is TGTGCCAGCAGGACAACCGACAGGGTTAAGGACACCTTC. Its protein is CASRTTDRVKDTF.

The V call is TRBV5-1, the J call TRBJ1-1, with 8 positions matching TRBD1. Germline CDR1 is SGHRS and CDR2 is YFSETQ. The V gene end was trimmed by 4 bases and the J gene end by 6 bases; junction bases not matched to a gene: 8. The CDR3 length is 14 residues. CDR3 sequence (DNA): TGCGCCAGCAGCATGGGCGGACAGGGAGCTGAAGCTTTCTTT. It yields the protein CASSMGGQGAEAFF.

In this sample, this clone turned up a few times. The chain uses TRBV5-1 and TRBJ1-5, with D unresolved. With 0 bases removed from V and 3 bases from J, the gap between germline ends came to 7 bases. The CDR3 contains 14 residues. In germline, CDR1 is SGHRS, CDR2 YFSETQ. CDR3 amino acids: CASSLGEINQPQHF. CDR3 coding DNA: TGCGCCAGCAGCTTGGGGGAGATCAATCAGCCCCAGCATTTT.

The CDR3 DNA reads as TGTGCCAGCAGGGGACAGGGGGTCACCTACGAGCAGTACTTC. Its translation: CASRGQGVTYEQYF. J is TRBJ2-7 and V is TRBV6-5; 11 nucleotides align to TRBD1. The J segment lost 2 bases and the V segment lost 6 bases, leaving 3 bases of the junction unmatched. This CDR3 region has 14 residues. CDR1 and CDR2 (germline): MNHEY, SVGAGI.

The V call is TRBV10-2, the J call TRBJ2-1; D not resolved. This CDR3 is 14 amino acids long. Deletions cut 1 base from V and 6 bases from J, with 10 bases between. The germline V gene has CDR1 WSHSY and CDR2 SAAADI. Written as DNA, the CDR3 is TGCGCCAGCAGTGAGTGGGTAGCAACCAATGAGCAGTTCTTC. Amino acids: CASSEWVATNEQFF.

This clone was seen ten or more times. The chain links TRBV2 to TRBJ2-5, with 8 bases identical to TRBD1. V was clipped by 7 bases and J by 5 bases; unmatched bases: 12. The CDR3 runs 15 residues. CDR1 is SNHLY and CDR2 is FYNNEI in the germline V gene. The CDR3 here is CASTKGSGGFETQYF. In DNA, the CDR3 is TGTGCCAGCACCAAGGGGTCAGGGGGCTTCGAGACCCAGTACTTC.

J is TRBJ2-3 and V is TRBV9; TRBD2 is a possible D gene (6 bases). The V and J ends lost 0 bases and 5 bases respectively, with 10 bases between them. The CDR3 spans 14 residues. Germline V lookup: CDR1 SGDLS, CDR2 YYNGEE. This chain's CDR3 is CASSVALARDTQYF. The CDR3 bases are TGTGCCAGCAGCGTAGCACTAGCTAGAGATACGCAGTATTTT.

The chain couples TRBV3-1 (or the pseudogene TRBV3-2) to TRBJ2-3, with D possibly being TRBD2 (5 bases). The germline V gene has CDR1 LGHDT and CDR2 YNNKEL (reference sequence). This CDR3 contains 15 residues. V shed 2 bases and J shed 7 bases, with 16 bases lying between them. The CDR3 protein is CASSQWDGSGNTQYF. The CDR3 nucleotides read TGTGCCAGCAGCCAATGGGATGGGTCCGGGAATACGCAGTATTTT.

V gene TRBV5-4 combines with J gene TRBJ2-5, with 12 bases matching TRBD2. The CDR3 has 15 amino acids. V was clipped by 4 bases and J by 4 bases; unmatched bases: 5. The germline V gene has CDR1 SGHNT and CDR2 YYREEE (reference sequence). The CDR3: CASSQGLAGGETQYF. In nucleotides, the CDR3 is TGTGCCAGCAGCCAGGGACTAGCGGGTGGAGAGACCCAGTACTTC.

As for this clone: The same CDR3 can be traced to other DNA sequences in this sample. The V gene is TRBV6-5, the J gene TRBJ1-5, with TRBD1 matching over 8 bases. V was clipped by 6 bases and J by 4 bases; unmatched bases: 5. Germline CDR1 MNHEY, CDR2 SVGAGI. The CDR3 sequence is 14 residues long. In DNA, the CDR3 is TGTGCCAGCAGACCCGACAGGGGAAATCAGCCCCAGCATTTT. It translates to CASRPDRGNQPQHF.

The chain uses TRBV7-2 and TRBJ2-3, with 10 nucleotides matching TRBD2. Germline V gene lookup returns CDR1 SGHTA and CDR2 FQGNSA. Trimming at V came to 1 base and at J to 1 base, leaving 2 bases not matched to a gene. The CDR3 sequence is 16 residues long. This CDR3 is CASSLVGTSGTDTQYF. The CDR3 DNA is TGTGCCAGCAGCTTAGTCGGGACTAGCGGCACAGATACGCAGTATTTT.

The chain is built from TRBV19 and TRBJ2-1; D is possibly TRBD2 (7 bases). Trimming left V 1 base short and J 5 bases short, with 15 bases between. This CDR3 has 16 amino acids. Germline V gene sequence: CDR1 LNHDA, CDR2 SQIVND (reference sequence). The DNA of the CDR3 is TGTGCCAGTAGTATAGTTGGCGGGGGACATGACAATGAGCAGTTCTTC. This sequence encodes CASSIVGGGHDNEQFF.